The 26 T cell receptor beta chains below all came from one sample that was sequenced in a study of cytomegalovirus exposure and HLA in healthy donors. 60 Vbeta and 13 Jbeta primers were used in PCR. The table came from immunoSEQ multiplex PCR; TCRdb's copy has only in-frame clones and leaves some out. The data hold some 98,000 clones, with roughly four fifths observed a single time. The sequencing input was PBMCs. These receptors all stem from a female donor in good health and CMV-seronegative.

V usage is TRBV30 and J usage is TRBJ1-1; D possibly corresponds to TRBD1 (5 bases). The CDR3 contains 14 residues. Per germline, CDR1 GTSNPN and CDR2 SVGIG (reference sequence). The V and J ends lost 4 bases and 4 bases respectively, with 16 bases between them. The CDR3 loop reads CAWTGSPVGTEAFF. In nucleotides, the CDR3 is TGTGCCTGGACAGGGTCCCCCGTCGGCACTGAAGCTTTCTTT.

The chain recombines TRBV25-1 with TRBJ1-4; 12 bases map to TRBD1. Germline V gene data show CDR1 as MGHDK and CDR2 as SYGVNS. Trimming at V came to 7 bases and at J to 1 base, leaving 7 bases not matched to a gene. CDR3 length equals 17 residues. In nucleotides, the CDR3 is TGTGCCAGCATTAACCGGGACAGGGGGCGAACTAATGAAAAACTGTTTTTT. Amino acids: CASINRDRGRTNEKLFF.

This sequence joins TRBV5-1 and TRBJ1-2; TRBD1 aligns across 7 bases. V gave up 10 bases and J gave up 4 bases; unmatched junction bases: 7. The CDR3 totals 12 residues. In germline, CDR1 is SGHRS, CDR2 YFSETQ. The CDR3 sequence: CASGGQGYGYTF. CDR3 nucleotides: TGCGCCTCAGGGGGGCAGGGCTATGGCTACACCTTC.

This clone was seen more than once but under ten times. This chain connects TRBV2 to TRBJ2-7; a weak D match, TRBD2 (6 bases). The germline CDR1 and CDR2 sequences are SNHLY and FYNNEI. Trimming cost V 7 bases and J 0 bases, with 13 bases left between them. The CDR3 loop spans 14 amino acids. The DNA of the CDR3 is TGTGCCAGCATCCCCCGGGGGAGCTCCTACGAGCAGTACTTC. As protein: CASIPRGSSYEQYF. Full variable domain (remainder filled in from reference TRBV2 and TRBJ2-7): EPEVTQTPSHQVTQMGQEVILRCVPISNHLYFYWYRQILGQKVEFLVSFYNNEISEKSEIFDDQFSVERPDGSNFTLKIRSTKLEDSAMYFCASIPRGSSYEQYFGPGTRLTVT.

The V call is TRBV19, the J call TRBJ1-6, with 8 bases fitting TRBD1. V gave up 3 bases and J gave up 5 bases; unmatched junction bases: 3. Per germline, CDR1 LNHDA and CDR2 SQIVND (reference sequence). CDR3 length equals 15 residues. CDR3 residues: CASSMTGVNNSPLHF. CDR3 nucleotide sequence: TGTGCCAGTAGTATGACAGGGGTGAATAATTCACCCCTCCACTTT.

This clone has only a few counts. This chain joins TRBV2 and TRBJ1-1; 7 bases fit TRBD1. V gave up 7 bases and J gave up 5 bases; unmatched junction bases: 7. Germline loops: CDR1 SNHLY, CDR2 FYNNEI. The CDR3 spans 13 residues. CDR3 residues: CASNDRVRTEAFF. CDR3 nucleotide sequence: TGTGCCAGCAATGACAGGGTAAGGACTGAAGCTTTCTTT.

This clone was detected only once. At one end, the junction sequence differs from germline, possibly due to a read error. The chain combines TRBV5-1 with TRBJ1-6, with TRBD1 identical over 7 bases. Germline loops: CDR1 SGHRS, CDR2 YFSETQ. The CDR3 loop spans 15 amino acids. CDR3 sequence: CASSSSTGYSSPLHF. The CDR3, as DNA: TGCGCCAGCAGCTCCTCGACAGGGTATAGTTCACCCCTCCACTTT. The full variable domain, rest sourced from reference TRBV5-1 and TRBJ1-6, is KAGVTQTPRYLIKTRGQQVTLSCSPISGHRSVSWYQQTPGQGLQFLFEYFSETQRNKGNFPGRFSGRQFSNSRSEMNVSTLELGDSALYLCASSSSTGYSSPLHFGNGTRLTVT.

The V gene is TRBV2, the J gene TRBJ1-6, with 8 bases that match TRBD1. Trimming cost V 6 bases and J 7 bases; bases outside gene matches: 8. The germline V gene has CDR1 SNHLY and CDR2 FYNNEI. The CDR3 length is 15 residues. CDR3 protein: CASSFTQGVNSPLHF. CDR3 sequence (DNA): TGTGCCAGCAGCTTTACACAGGGGGTGAATTCACCCCTCCACTTT.

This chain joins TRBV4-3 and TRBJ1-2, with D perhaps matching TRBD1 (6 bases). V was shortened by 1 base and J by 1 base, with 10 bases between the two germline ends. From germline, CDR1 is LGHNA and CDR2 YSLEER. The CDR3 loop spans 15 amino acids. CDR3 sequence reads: CASSQAQGGNYGYTF. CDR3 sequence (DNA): TGCGCCAGCAGCCAAGCCCAAGGGGGTAACTATGGCTACACCTTC.

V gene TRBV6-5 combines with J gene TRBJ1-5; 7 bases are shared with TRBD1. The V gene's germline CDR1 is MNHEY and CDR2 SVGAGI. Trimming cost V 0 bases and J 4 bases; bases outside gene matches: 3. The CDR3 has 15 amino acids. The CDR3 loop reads CASSYSTRGNQPQHF. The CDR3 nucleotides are TGTGCCAGCAGTTACTCGACCAGGGGGAATCAGCCCCAGCATTTT.

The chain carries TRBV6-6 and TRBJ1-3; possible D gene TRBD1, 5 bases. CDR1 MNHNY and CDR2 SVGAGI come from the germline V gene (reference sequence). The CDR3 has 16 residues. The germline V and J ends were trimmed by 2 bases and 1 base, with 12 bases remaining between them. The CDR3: CASSYGEGSSGNTIYF. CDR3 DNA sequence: TGTGCCAGCAGTTACGGGGAGGGGTCGTCTGGAAACACCATATATTTT.

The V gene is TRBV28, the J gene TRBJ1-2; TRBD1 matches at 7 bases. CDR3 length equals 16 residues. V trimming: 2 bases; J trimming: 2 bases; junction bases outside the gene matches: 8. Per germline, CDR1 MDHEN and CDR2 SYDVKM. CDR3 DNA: TGTGCCAGCAGTTTAAGACAGGGATTGGGCAACTATGGCTACACCTTC. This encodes CASSLRQGLGNYGYTF.

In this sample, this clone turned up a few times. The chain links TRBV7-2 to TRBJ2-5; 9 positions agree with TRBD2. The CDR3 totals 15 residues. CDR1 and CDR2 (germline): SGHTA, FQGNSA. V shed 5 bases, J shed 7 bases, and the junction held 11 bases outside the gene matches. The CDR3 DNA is TGTGCCAGCAGCACATTTAGCGGGGGTCTATCGACCCAGTACTTC. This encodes CASSTFSGGLSTQYF. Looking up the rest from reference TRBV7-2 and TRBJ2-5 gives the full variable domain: GAGVSQSPSNKVTEKGKDVELRCDPISGHTALYWYRQSLGQGLEFLIYFQGNSAPDKSGLPSDRFSAERTGGSVSTLTIQRTQQEDSAVYLCASSTFSGGLSTQYFGPGTRLLVL.

CDR3 loop: CASSLPNRAGNTIYF. CDR3 bases: TGTGCCAGCAGTTTACCGAACAGGGCTGGAAACACCATATATTTT. The rearrangement links TRBV28 to TRBJ1-3; D is perhaps TRBD1 (6 bases). In germline, CDR1 is MDHEN, CDR2 SYDVKM. V lost 2 bases and J 2 bases, leaving 10 bases between the germline ends. The CDR3 covers 15 residues.

CDR3 in DNA: TGTGCCAGCAGCTTAGAGGGCGGGAGGCCCTACGAGCAGTACTTC. This gives the protein CASSLEGGRPYEQYF. J is TRBJ2-7 and V is TRBV7-2, with 8 bases lining up with TRBD2. This CDR3 is built from 15 residues. The junction had 4 bases not matched to a gene; V was cut back by 1 base and J by 2 bases. Germline CDR1 and CDR2: SGHTA and FQGNSA.

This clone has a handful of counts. The CDR3 DNA reads as TGTGCCAGCAGTCCGCCAGCGTCCTATAATTCACCCCTCCACTTT. Translating gives CASSPPASYNSPLHF. The chain links TRBV27 to TRBJ1-6; D call uncertain. Deletions cut 5 bases from V and 1 base from J, with 9 bases between. Germline assignment: CDR1 MNHEY and CDR2 SMNVEV (reference sequence). The CDR3 has 15 residues.

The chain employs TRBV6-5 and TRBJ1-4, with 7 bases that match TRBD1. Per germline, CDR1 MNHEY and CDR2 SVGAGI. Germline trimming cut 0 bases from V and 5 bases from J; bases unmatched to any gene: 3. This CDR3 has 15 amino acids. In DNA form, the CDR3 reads TGTGCCAGCAGTTACTCGACAGGGCTGAATGAAAAACTGTTTTTT. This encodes CASSYSTGLNEKLFF.

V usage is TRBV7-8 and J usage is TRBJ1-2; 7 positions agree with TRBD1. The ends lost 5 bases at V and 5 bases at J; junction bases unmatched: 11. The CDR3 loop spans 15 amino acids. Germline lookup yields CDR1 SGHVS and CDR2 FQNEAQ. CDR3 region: CASSPRGQGGYGYTF. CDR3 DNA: TGTGCCAGCAGCCCTAGGGGTCAGGGGGGTTATGGCTACACCTTC.

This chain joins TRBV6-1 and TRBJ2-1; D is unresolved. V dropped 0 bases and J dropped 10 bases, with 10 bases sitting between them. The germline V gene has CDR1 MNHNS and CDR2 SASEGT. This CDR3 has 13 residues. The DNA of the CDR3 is TGTGCCAGCAGTGAAGCAGACCTGAGGGAGCAGTTCTTC. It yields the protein CASSEADLREQFF.

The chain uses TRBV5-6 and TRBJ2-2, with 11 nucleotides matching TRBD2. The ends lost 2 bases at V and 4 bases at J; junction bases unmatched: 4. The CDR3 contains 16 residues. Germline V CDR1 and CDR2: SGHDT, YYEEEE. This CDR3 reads CASSFPGLAVTGELFF. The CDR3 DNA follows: TGTGCCAGCAGCTTCCCGGGACTAGCGGTCACCGGGGAGCTGTTTTTT.

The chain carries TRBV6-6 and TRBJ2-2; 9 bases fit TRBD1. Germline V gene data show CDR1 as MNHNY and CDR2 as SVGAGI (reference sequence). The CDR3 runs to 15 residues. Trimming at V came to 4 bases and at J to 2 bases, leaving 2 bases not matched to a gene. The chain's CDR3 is CASSWDRANTGELFF. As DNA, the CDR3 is TGTGCCAGCAGTTGGGACAGGGCTAACACCGGGGAGCTGTTTTTT.

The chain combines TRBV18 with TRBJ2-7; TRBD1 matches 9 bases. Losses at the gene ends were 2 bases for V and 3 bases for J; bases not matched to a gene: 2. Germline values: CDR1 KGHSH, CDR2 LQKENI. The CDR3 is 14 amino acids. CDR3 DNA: TGTGCCAGCTCACCAGGGACAGGGATCTACGAGCAGTACTTC. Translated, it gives CASSPGTGIYEQYF.

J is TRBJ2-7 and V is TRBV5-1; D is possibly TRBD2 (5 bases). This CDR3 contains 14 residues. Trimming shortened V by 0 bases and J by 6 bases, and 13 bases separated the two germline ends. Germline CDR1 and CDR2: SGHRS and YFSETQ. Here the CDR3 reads CASSLEGGSGEQYF. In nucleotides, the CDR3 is TGCGCCAGCAGCTTGGAGGGTGGAAGCGGCGAGCAGTACTTC.

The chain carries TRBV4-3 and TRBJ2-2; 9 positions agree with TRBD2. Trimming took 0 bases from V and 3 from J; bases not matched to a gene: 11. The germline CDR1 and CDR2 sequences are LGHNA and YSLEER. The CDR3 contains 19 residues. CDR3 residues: CASSQEIGGAGGHTGELFF. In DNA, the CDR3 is TGCGCCAGCAGCCAAGAGATTGGTGGAGCGGGAGGTCACACCGGGGAGCTGTTTTTT.

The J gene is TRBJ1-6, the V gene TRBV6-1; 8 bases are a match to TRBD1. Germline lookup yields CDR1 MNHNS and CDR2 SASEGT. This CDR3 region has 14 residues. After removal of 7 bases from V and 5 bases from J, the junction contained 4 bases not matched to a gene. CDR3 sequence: CASKTGENNSPLHF. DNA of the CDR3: TGTGCCAGCAAGACAGGGGAAAATAATTCACCCCTCCACTTT.

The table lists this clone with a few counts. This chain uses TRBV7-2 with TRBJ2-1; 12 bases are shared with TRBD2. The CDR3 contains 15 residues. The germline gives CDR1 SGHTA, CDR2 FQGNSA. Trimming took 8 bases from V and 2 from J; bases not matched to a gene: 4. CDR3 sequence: CASVGLAGTYNEQFF. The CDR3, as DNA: TGTGCCAGCGTCGGACTAGCGGGGACCTACAATGAGCAGTTCTTC.